What follows describes a single T cell receptor beta chain. What it binds is not known. The junction differs from germline at one of its ends, possibly a read error. The data belong to a study of shared clonotypes between healthy human individuals. Healthy HIV-negative adults without recent acute infections or vaccinations served as donors. Study findings and constraints: The authors expected sequencing depth to affect clonotype sharing among donors.

This CDR3 is built from 12 residues. Per the germline V gene, CDR1 is KGHSH and CDR2 is LQKENI. The assay ran at deep level. Once extracted for a subset, genomic DNA was divided evenly among several immunoSEQ plates. The data were produced by immunoSEQ multiplex PCR, yet TCRdb's version contains in-frame clones alone and is incomplete. In the table there are about a million clones, over 60% of which are singletons. The V gene is TRBV18, the J gene TRBJ2-1; no reliable D call. The sequencing input was memory CD4+ T cells sorted from blood. Subset noted: CD45RA-negative fraction. This TCR came from a young man in good health. This CDR3 is CASSSRATDFIF. The CDR3 nucleotides read TGTGCCAGCTCATCCCGGGCTACAGACTTTATCTTC.